This T cell receptor beta chain came from a study of blood T cell repertoires in COVID-19. Across the whole study: Acute and convalescent COVID-19 specimens originated in the United States, Italy and Spain.

Sequencing was performed with immunoSEQ multiplex PCR; in TCRdb, only in-frame clones are kept and a portion is missing. The sample has about 40,000 clones; about nine tenths are singletons. J was trimmed by 2 bases and V by 5 bases; bases with no gene match: 7. CDR1 and CDR2 (germline): SGHRS, YFSETQ. CDR3 size: 14 residues. Source material: peripheral blood. The sequence was collected from a man aged 45-65 years with active COVID-19. The chain couples TRBV5-1 to TRBJ2-7; 7 nucleotides line up with TRBD1. CDR3 sequence: CASRTGQPPYEQYF. The CDR3 bases are TGCGCCAGCAGGACAGGGCAGCCTCCCTACGAGCAGTACTTC.